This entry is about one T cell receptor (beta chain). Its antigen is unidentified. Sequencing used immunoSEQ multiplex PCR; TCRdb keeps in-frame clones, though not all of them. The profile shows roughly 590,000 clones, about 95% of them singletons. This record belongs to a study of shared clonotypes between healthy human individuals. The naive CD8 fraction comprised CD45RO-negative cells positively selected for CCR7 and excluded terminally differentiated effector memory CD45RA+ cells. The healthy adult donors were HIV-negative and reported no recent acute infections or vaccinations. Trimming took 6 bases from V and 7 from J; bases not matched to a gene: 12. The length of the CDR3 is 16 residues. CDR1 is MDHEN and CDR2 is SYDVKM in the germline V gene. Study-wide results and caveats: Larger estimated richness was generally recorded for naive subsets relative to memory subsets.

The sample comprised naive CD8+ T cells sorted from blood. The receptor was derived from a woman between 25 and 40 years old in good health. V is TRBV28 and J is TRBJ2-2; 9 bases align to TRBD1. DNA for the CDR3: TGTGCCAGCAGGAGCCGGGACAGGGCTGGAGGCGGGGAGCTGTTTTTT. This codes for CASRSRDRAGGGELFF.